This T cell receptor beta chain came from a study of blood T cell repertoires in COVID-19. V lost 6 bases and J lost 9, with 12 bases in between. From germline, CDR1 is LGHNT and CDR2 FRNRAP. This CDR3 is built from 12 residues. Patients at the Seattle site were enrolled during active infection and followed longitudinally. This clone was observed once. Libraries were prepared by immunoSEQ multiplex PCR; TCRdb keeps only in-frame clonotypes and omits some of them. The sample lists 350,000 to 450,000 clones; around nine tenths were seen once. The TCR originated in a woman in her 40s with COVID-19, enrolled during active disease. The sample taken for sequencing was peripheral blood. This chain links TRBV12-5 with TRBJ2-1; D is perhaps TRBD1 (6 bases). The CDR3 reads CASGGAWGEQFF. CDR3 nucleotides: TGTGCTAGTGGGGGGGCGTGGGGTGAGCAGTTCTTC.